A single sample gave rise to the 20 T cell receptor beta chains below, sequenced in a study of CD8 T cells in Susac syndrome. An amount of RNA that ranged from about 0.45 to 1 ug was reverse transcribed with random hexamers. TCRdb analysed the immunoSEQ multiplex PCR reads with MiXCR anew, one entry per CDR3 protein. The sample has around 200,000 distinct CDR3 sequences; 85% to 95% are singletons. Sequenced material: CD4+ T cells from PBMCs. These receptors originate from a human donor in good health.

This clonotype appeared once. The rearrangement joins TRBV29-1 to TRBJ1-5; D not resolved. Deletions cut 4 bases from V and 1 base from J, with 11 bases between. The CDR3 covers 14 residues. Germline CDR1 reads SQVTM; CDR2 reads ANQGSEA. The CDR3 sequence is CSVGGSTSNQPQHF. In DNA, the CDR3 is TGCAGCGTTGGTGGGAGTACCAGCAATCAGCCCCAGCATTTT.

This chain joins TRBV12-3 or TRBV12-4 and TRBJ1-1, with TRBD1 as a possible D gene (5 bases). CDR3 length: 14 amino acids. Trimming shortened V by 5 bases and J by 5 bases, and 15 bases separated the two germline ends. CDR3 bases: TGTGCCAGCAGTCGGAGGGGTACGGTAACTGAAGCTTTCTTT. Translated: CASSRRGTVTEAFF.

The chain recombines TRBV24-1 with TRBJ1-5; D not resolved. The germline gives CDR1 KGHDR, CDR2 SFDVKD. The CDR3 spans 12 residues. V lost 6 bases and J 5 bases, leaving 7 bases between the germline ends. CDR3 residues: CATSNGDQPQHF. In DNA, the CDR3 is TGTGCCACCAGTAATGGGGATCAGCCCCAGCATTTT.

The chain links TRBV2 to TRBJ2-3, with 10 bases matching TRBD2. The CDR3 is made up of 13 amino acids. V lost 4 bases to trimming and J lost 8 bases; unmatched junction nucleotides: 3. Looked up from germline, CDR1 is SNHLY and CDR2 is FYNNEI. The CDR3 DNA sequence: TGTGCCAGCAGTGTTCGACTAGCGGGTACGCAGTATTTT. Residues: CASSVRLAGTQYF.

The chain recombines TRBV7-9 with TRBJ1-5, with a possible D match to TRBD1 (5 bases). The germline V gene has CDR1 SEHNR and CDR2 FQNEAQ (reference sequence). The CDR3 is 13 amino acids. The germline V and J ends were trimmed by 8 bases and 2 bases, with 10 bases remaining between them. In nucleotides, the CDR3 is TGTGCCAGCGGCGGGGGGGGCAATCAGCCCCAGCATTTT. Translation gives CASGGGGNQPQHF.

This chain links TRBV20-1 with TRBJ2-5; D remains unclear. CDR3 size: 12 residues. Germline lookup yields CDR1 DFQATT and CDR2 SNEGSKA (reference sequence). The V gene lost 3 bases and the J gene lost 5 bases, with 10 bases spanning the gap. CDR3 loop: CSAREYVETQYF. The CDR3 bases are TGCAGTGCTAGGGAGTACGTGGAGACCCAGTACTTC.

The chain uses TRBV24-1 and TRBJ1-1, with D hard to call. Trimming pared 7 bases from V and 1 base from J, leaving 12 bases between. The CDR3 has 14 amino acids. The germline CDR1 and CDR2 sequences are KGHDR and SFDVKD. The CDR3 loop reads CATSASGRNTEAFF. CDR3 in DNA: TGTGCCACCAGCGCCAGTGGGAGGAACACTGAAGCTTTCTTT.

This chain links TRBV12-3 or TRBV12-4 with TRBJ1-1; D might be TRBD1 (5 bases). The CDR3 covers 13 residues. V lost 6 bases and J lost 0, with 8 bases in between. The CDR3 DNA reads as TGTGCCAGCAGGAGACAGCTGAACACTGAAGCTTTCTTT. This codes for CASRRQLNTEAFF.

The J gene is TRBJ2-5, the V gene TRBV20-1, with 7 nucleotides matching TRBD2. CDR1 and CDR2 (germline): DFQATT, SNEGSKA (reference sequence). Unmatched junction bases numbered 4, after V lost 4 bases and J lost 2 bases. This CDR3 spans 13 amino acids. The DNA of the CDR3 is TGCAGTGCTAAGCGGGACTGGCAAGAGACCCAGTACTTC. This translates into CSAKRDWQETQYF.

J is TRBJ2-2 and V is TRBV14, with a tentative D call TRBD2 (5 bases). Per germline, CDR1 SGHDN and CDR2 FVKESK. Trimming removed 1 base from V and 4 bases from J, with 10 bases in between. The CDR3 spans 15 residues. The CDR3 bases are TGTGCCAGCAGCCAAGGAGGGAGTGGCACCGGGGAGCTGTTTTTT. Its protein is CASSQGGSGTGELFF.

The V gene is TRBV12-3 or TRBV12-4, the J gene TRBJ1-5; 10 bases are a match to TRBD1. There are 15 residues in the CDR3. The V and J ends lost 5 bases and 4 bases, in that order; junction bases with no gene match: 5. CDR3 amino acids: CASSKRTGGNQPQHF. The CDR3 DNA sequence: TGTGCCAGCAGTAAGAGGACAGGGGGGAATCAGCCCCAGCATTTT.

This clonotype was observed once. The J gene is TRBJ1-5, the V gene TRBV29-1; the D gene is possibly TRBD1 (6 bases). V was pared by 6 bases and J by 0 bases, with 12 bases between. Per germline, CDR1 SQVTM and CDR2 ANQGSEA. This CDR3 has 14 residues. The CDR3 is CSVLDRDSNQPQHF. CDR3 nucleotides: TGCAGCGTGCTGGACAGAGATAGCAATCAGCCCCAGCATTTT.

The chain couples TRBV6-5 to TRBJ1-1; 8 nucleotides match TRBD1. The CDR3 sequence is 13 residues long. Germline lookup yields CDR1 MNHEY and CDR2 SVGAGI. V trimming: 4 bases; J trimming: 6 bases; junction bases outside the gene matches: 4. For the CDR3, the DNA is TGTGCCAGCAGTTCACAGGGGGTCGCTGAAGCTTTCTTT. This translates into CASSSQGVAEAFF.

The chain is built from TRBV2 and TRBJ2-5; D remains unclear. The CDR3 runs 12 residues. V lost 7 bases to trimming and J lost 2 bases, with 8 bases between them. Germline V gene sequence: CDR1 SNHLY, CDR2 FYNNEI. DNA for the CDR3: TGTGCCAGCAATCAGGAGCAAGAGACCCAGTACTTC. The encoded protein is CASNQEQETQYF.

The chain joins TRBV15 to TRBJ2-6; no clear D. The germline gives CDR1 LNHNV, CDR2 YYDKDF (reference sequence). Deletions cut 0 bases from V and 2 bases from J, with 8 bases between. The CDR3 is 16 residues long. The CDR3 nucleotides read TGTGCCACCAGCAGAGAGGGCCGGGCTGGGGCCAACGTCCTGACTTTC. Amino acid sequence: CATSREGRAGANVLTF.

This clonotype has just one count. The gene calls are TRBV29-1 and TRBJ1-2; D unresolved. Trimming stripped 3 bases from V and 9 bases from J, with 14 bases between. CDR1 and CDR2 (germline): SQVTM, ANQGSEA. The CDR3 is 12 residues long. The CDR3 coding sequence is TGCAGCGTTGATTTTCGGGATAGTAGCTACACCTTC. Protein product: CSVDFRDSSYTF. The whole variable domain, remainder taken from reference TRBV29-1 and TRBJ1-2, is SAVISQKPSRDICQRGTSLTIQCQVDSQVTMMFWYRQQPGQSLTLIATANQGSEATYESGFVIDKFPISRPNLTFSTLTVSNMSPEDSSIYLCSVDFRDSSYTFGSGTRLTVV.

The V gene is TRBV12-3 or TRBV12-4, the J gene TRBJ2-3; D unclear. V was shortened by 3 bases and J by 9 bases, with 7 bases between the two germline ends. The CDR3 is made up of 11 amino acids. The DNA for the CDR3 is TGTGCCAGCAGTTTGGCGAGGACGCAGTATTTT. It codes for CASSLARTQYF.

The chain couples TRBV29-1 to TRBJ1-1, with D unresolved. Trimming took off 0 bases at V and 5 bases at J, with 10 bases between the two ends. This CDR3 has 13 amino acids. The germline gives CDR1 SQVTM, CDR2 ANQGSEA. The CDR3 region is CSVEEGGGTEAFF. The DNA for the CDR3 is TGCAGCGTTGAAGAGGGAGGAGGAACTGAAGCTTTCTTT.

This rearrangement joins TRBV30 to TRBJ2-1; TRBD1 aligns across 9 bases. The CDR3 contains 14 residues. Germline V gives CDR1 GTSNPN, CDR2 SVGIG (reference sequence). The trim removed 3 bases at V and 4 bases at J, leaving 4 bases unmatched. CDR3 DNA: TGTGCCTGGAGGAGCGGGACAGGGTACAATGAGCAGTTCTTC. Protein product: CAWRSGTGYNEQFF.

The rearrangement uses TRBV18 and TRBJ2-4; D gene unclear. CDR3 size: 14 residues. Germline V lookup: CDR1 KGHSH, CDR2 LQKENI. V lost 6 bases to trimming and J lost 6 bases, with 15 bases between them. The CDR3 reads CASSLGGVGNIQYF. The CDR3 nucleotides are TGTGCCAGCTCCTTGGGCGGCGTGGGAAACATTCAGTACTTC.